This T cell receptor (beta chain) emerged from a study of cytomegalovirus exposure and HLA in healthy donors. Of note for this clone: What it binds is unknown.

Overall study findings and caveats: Reports state that TCR beta sequences accurately predicted most subjects' HLA-A and HLA-B alleles. Cytomegalovirus status was reportedly diagnosed by the classifier with high specificity and sensitivity.

13 Jbeta primers and 60 Vbeta primers were used for the PCR. Using immunoSEQ multiplex PCR, the repertoire was profiled, and TCRdb retains in-frame clones only, with some absent. The table has 120,000 to 150,000 clones, over 60% seen once. This CDR3 comprises 13 residues. Germline values: CDR1 MNHNY, CDR2 SVGAGI (reference sequence). Trimming removed 0 bases from V and 8 bases from J; junction bases left unmatched: 3. Sequenced sample: PBMCs. The rearrangement uses TRBV6-6 and TRBJ1-2, with TRBD1 matching over 7 bases. The receptor was isolated from a woman aged 55-70 years in good health and CMV-seronegative. CDR3 residues: CASSYSTGSGYTF. CDR3 bases: TGTGCCAGCAGTTACTCGACAGGGAGCGGCTACACCTTC.